This record concerns one TCR beta chain sequence. Its cognate antigen is unknown. Repertoires were generated with immunoSEQ multiplex PCR, while TCRdb's copy carries only in-frame clones and drops some. The sample yields some 100,000 clones, 90% seen once. This specimen belongs to a study of T cell responses to AZD1222 COVID-19 vaccine. General observations from the study: Spike-specific TCR breadth and depth went up after people got two AZD1222 doses.

The V gene lost 4 bases and the J gene lost 6 bases, with 16 bases spanning the gap. Per the germline V gene, CDR1 is MNHEY and CDR2 is SVGEGT. The CDR3 covers 15 residues. The sequencing used peripheral blood, collected on day 0 of AZD1222 vaccination. This clonotype was obtained from an adult in good health. The genes are TRBV6-2 or TRBV6-3 and TRBJ1-5; TRBD1 is a possible D gene (6 bases). CDR3: CASSWTVAGGQPQHF. The DNA for the CDR3 is TGTGCCAGCAGTTGGACAGTGGCCGGGGGTCAGCCCCAGCATTTT.